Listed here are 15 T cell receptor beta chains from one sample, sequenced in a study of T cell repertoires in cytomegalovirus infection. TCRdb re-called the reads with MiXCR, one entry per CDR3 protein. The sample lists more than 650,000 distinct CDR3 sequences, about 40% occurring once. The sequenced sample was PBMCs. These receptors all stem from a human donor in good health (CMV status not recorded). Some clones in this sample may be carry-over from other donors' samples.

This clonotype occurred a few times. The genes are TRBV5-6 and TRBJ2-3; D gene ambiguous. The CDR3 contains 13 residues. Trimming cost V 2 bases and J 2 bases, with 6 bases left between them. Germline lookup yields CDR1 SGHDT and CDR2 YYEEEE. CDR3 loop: CASSFGVTDTQYF. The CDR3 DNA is TGTGCCAGCAGCTTTGGGGTCACAGATACGCAGTATTTT.

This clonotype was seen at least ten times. CDR3 sequence reads: CASSSGQVMTDTQYF. CDR3 bases: TGTGCCAGCAGTTCGGGACAGGTTATGACAGATACGCAGTATTTT. This chain uses TRBV7-9 with TRBJ2-3; 8 nucleotides agree with TRBD1. CDR1 and CDR2 (germline): SEHNR, FQNEAQ (reference sequence). The CDR3 consists of 15 residues. Germline trimming cut 6 bases from V and 3 bases from J; bases unmatched to any gene: 8.

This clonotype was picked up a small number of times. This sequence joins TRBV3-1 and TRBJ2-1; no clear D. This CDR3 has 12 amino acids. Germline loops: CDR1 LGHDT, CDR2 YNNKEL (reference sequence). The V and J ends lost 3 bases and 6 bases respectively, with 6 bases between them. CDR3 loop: CASSHVANEQFF. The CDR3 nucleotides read TGTGCCAGCAGCCACGTCGCCAATGAGCAGTTCTTC.

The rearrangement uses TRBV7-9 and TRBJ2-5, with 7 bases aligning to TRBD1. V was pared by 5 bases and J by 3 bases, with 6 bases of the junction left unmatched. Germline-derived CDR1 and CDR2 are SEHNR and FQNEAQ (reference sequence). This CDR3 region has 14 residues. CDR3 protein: CASSPRDSEETQYF. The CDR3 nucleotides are TGTGCCAGCAGCCCCCGGGACAGCGAAGAGACCCAGTACTTC.

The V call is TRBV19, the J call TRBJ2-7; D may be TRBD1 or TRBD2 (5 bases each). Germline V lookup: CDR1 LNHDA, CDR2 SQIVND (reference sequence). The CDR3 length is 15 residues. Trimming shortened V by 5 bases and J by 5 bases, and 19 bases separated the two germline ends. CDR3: CASSFPGRSMNEQYF. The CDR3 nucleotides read TGTGCCAGTAGTTTCCCGGGACGGAGCATGAACGAGCAGTACTTC.

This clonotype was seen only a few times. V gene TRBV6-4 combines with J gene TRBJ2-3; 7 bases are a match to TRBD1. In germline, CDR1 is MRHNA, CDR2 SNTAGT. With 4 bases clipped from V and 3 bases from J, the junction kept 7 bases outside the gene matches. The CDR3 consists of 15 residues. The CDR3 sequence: CASSVRQGSTDTQYF. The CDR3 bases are TGTGCCAGCAGTGTTCGACAGGGATCGACAGATACGCAGTATTTT.

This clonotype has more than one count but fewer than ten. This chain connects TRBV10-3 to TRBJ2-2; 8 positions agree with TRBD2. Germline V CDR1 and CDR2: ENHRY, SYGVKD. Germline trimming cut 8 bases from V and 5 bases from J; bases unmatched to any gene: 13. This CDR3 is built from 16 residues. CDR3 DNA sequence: TGTGCCATCGTTGAAGGGACTAGTAGTTATACCGGGGAGCTGTTTTTT. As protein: CAIVEGTSSYTGELFF.

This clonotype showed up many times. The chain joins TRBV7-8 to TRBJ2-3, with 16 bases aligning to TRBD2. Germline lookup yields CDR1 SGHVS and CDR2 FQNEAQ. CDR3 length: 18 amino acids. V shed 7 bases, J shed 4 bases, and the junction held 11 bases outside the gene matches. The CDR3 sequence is CASKSKAGLAGGPDTQYF. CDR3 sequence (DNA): TGTGCCAGCAAATCTAAGGCGGGACTAGCGGGGGGGCCAGATACGCAGTATTTT.

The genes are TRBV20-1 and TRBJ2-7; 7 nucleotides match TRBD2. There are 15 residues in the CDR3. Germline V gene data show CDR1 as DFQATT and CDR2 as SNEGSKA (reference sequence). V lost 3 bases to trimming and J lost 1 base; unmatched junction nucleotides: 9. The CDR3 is CSARGGSSVSYEQYF. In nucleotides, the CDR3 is TGCAGTGCTAGGGGAGGGAGCTCCGTTTCCTACGAGCAGTACTTC.

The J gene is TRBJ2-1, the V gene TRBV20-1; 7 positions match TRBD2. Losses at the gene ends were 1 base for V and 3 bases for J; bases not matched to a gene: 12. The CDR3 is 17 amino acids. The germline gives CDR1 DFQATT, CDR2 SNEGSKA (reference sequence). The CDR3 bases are TGCAGTGCTAGAGTTGACCCCAGCGGGGCCTTCTACAATGAGCAGTTCTTC. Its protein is CSARVDPSGAFYNEQFF.

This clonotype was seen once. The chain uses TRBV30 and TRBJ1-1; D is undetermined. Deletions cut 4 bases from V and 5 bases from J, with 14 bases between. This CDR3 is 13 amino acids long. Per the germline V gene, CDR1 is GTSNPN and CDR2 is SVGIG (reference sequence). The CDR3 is CAWNPRVGTEAFF. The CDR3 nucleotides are TGTGCCTGGAATCCGCGTGTAGGGACTGAAGCTTTCTTT. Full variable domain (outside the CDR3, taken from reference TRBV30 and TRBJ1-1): SQTIHQWPATLVQPVGSPLSLECTVEGTSNPNLYWYRQAAGRGLQLLFYSVGIGQISSEVPQNLSASRPQDRQFILSSKKLLLSDSGFYLCAWNPRVGTEAFFGQGTRLTVV.

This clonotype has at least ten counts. Here the CDR3 reads CASSPVSSYNSPLHF. CDR3 DNA sequence: TGTGCCAGCAGCCCCGTGAGCTCCTATAATTCACCCCTCCACTTT. V is TRBV7-2 and J is TRBJ1-6; D is unclear. Germline loops: CDR1 SGHTA, CDR2 FQGNSA. The V end lost 5 bases, the J end lost 0 bases, and 8 bases lay between the germline ends. The CDR3 consists of 15 residues.

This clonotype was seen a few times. The CDR3 DNA sequence: TGTGCCAGCAGTTACCCAGGGTCTGAAGCTTTCTTT. Its translation: CASSYPGSEAFF. The chain uses TRBV6-5 and TRBJ1-1; a possible D gene is TRBD1 (5 bases). This CDR3 spans 12 amino acids. Trimming took off 2 bases at V and 6 bases at J, with 7 bases between the two ends. CDR1 is MNHEY and CDR2 is SVGAGI in the germline V gene.

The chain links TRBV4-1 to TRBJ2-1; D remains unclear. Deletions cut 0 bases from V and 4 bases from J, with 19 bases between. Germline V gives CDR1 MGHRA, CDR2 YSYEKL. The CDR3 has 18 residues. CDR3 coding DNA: TGCGCCAGCAGCCAAGAGTCCACGGAGACCCAAACTTACAATGAGCAGTTCTTC. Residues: CASSQESTETQTYNEQFF.

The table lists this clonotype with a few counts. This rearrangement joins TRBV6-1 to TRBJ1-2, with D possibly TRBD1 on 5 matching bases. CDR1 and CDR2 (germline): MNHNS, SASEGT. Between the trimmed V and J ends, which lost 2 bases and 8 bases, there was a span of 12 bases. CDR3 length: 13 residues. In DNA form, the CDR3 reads TGTGCCAGCAGTGAAAGTAACAGGAGCGGCTACACCTTC. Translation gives CASSESNRSGYTF.